This TCR beta chain was retrieved from a study of sequential checkpoint blockade in melanoma (dated by TCRdb to the late 2010s). Study-wide context: Patients were assigned by 1:1 randomization to either first-line nivolumab followed by ipilimumab (arm A) or ipilimumab followed by nivolumab (arm B). Both trial sequences were followed by maintenance nivolumab.

With regard to this clone: The target of this receptor is not known. Qualities for individual bases were not recorded, and no much larger clone is one base off.

The label giving this sample's treatment or condition can be read as: randomized to nivolumab then ipilimumab (arm A) or the reverse (arm B). None of the patients in the trial had previously been given DNA-damaging chemotherapy. Live CD3+CD8+ cells negative for CD19 and CD56 were sorted from thawed PBMCs on a FACS Aria II flow cytometer. CheckMate 064, a randomized, open-label phase II trial of sequential checkpoint blockade, was the source of the samples, all of which came from patients with melanoma. Peripheral blood mononuclear cells were obtained through leukapheresis, purified using Ficoll-Paque, and frozen in human serum containing roughly 10% DMSO. Right after sorting, the blood CD3+CD8+ cells were verified to be >95% pure, and DNA extraction followed. Trimming accounts for 4 bases at V and 2 bases at J, while the number of junction bases matched to no gene is 5. From the cysteine up to the phenylalanine, the CDR3 has a length of 14 residues. Just the 42-base CDR3 DNA is kept, in frame starting at base 1. The germline V gene encodes CDR1 WSHSY and CDR2 SAAADI.

TCRbeta CDR3 regions were immunosequenced from genomic DNA with the immunoSEQ Assay. Genomic DNA was amplified by bias-controlled multiplex PCR before high-throughput sequencing. Per the authors' processing: To quantify the absolute abundance of each unique TCRbeta CDR3 region, the sequences were collapsed and filtered. Clonality, defined as 1 minus Pielou's evenness, was calculated using productive rearrangements only. A previously published method was used to identify clones with significantly greater frequencies in on-treatment samples than in baseline samples. The source is immuneACCESS, and TCRdb retained only in-frame sequences with V and J called. Part of the clones is not carried over; for the studies checked, unresolved V genes explain less than half of this, and the remainder is unexplained. The V and J calls and clone size are taken from that table; D and trimming were inferred from the DNA. Counted in this sample were 10,000 or so clones; roughly 72% of them appeared once. Approximately 14% of the sample is taken by the ten largest.

General conclusions and limits of the study: Validation of the response-prediction model combining TCR metrics and mutation burden is needed in larger, independent patient cohorts.

The chain is encoded by TRBV10-2 joined to TRBJ2-7, with 7 bases in between that match TRBD2. The TCR was taken from a human donor with melanoma. The material sequenced was CD8+ T cells sorted from blood (inferred from file names), taken from a patient given nivolumab and ipilimumab in sequence. The CDR3 region has the sequence CASSGLGGTYEQYF. The DNA sequence is TGCGCCAGCAGTGGGCTCGGGGGGACCTACGAGCAGTACTTC.